This TCR beta chain was retrieved from a study of cytomegalovirus exposure and HLA in healthy donors. General observations from the study: The likely explanation for a cluster of highly shared sequence variants was sequencing artifact. A later analysis by the authors found several of the most significant clusters apparently linked to common viral pathogens.

Amplification used 60 Vbeta primers and 13 Jbeta primers. Using immunoSEQ multiplex PCR, the repertoire was profiled, and TCRdb retains in-frame clones only, with some absent. Of around 150,000 clones listed, roughly 85% are singletons. Comment on this clone: Its antigen is undetermined.

The CDR3 extends over 16 amino acids. The germline V gene encodes CDR1 SNHLY and CDR2 FYNNEI. V gave up 4 bases and J gave up 0 bases; unmatched junction bases: 4. The V call is TRBV2, the J call TRBJ1-4; 8 nucleotides match TRBD1. Sequencing was carried out using PBMCs. The sequence derives from a man aged 18 to 30 in good health and CMV-seropositive. CDR3 amino acids: CASSGQGAATNEKLFF. In nucleotides, the CDR3 is TGTGCCAGCAGTGGCCAGGGGGCTGCAACTAATGAAAAACTGTTTTTT.